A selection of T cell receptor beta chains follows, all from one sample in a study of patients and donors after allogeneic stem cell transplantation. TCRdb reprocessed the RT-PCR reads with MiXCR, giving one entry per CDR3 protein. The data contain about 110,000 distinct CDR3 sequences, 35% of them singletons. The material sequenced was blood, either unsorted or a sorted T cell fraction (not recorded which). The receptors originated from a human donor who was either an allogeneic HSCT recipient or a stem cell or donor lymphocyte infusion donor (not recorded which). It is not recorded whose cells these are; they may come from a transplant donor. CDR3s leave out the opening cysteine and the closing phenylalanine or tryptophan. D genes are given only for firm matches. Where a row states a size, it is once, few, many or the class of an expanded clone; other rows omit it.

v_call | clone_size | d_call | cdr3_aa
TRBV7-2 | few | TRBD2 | ASSLHGGLVNEQF
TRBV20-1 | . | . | SASPSVEETQY
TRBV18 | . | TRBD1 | ASSRDRVYSPLH
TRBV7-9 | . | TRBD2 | ASARLAGSNEQF
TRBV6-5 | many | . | ASSRGWDTEAF
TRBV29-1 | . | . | SVQGRLMNTEAF
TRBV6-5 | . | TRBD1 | ASSPQGAYGNTIY
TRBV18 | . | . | ASSPQGVANSPLH
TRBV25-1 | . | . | ASAGFTEAF
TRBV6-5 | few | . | ASSYSRAALNTEAF
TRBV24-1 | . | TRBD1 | ATSERGQGEKLF
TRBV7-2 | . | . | ASSSRSGGRQF
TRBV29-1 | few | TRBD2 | SVALAAKSTDTQY
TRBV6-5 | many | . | ASSYVARQGLRYGYT
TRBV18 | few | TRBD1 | ASSPIDRGLGYT
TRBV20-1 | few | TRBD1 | SASRTGGFDTEAF
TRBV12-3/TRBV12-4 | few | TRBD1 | ASSLGTGPNTEAF
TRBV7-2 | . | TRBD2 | ASSLAWRLAGLDEQF
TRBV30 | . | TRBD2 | AWRGTSGNANTGELF
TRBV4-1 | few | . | ASSREVGVSNEQF
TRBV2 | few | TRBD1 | ASDRDRGAMNTEAF
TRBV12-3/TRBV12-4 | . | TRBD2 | ASSLSSGTYNEQF
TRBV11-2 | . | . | ASSLTAGRSETQY
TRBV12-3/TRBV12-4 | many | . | ASSLWGNGYGYT
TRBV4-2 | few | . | ASSQGVRTVSGNTIY
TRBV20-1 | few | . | SARRDGDQPQH
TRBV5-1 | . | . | ASSFESWRETQY
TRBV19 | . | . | ASSIPGYPAGEQF
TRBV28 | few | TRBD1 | ASSRDRAAF
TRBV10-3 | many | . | AISESGGGYT
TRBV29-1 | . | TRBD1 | SVRTGRVTEAF
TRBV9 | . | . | ASSVWSGSTDTQY
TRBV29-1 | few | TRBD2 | SVGLGIEQF
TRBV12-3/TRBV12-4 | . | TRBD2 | ASSLREGRDEQF
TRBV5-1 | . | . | ASSLGQGREAF
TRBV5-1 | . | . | ASSRDTYYGYT
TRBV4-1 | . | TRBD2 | ASSQETSGSLNEQF
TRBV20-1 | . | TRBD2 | SADTSGSYYEQY
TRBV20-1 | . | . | SARVGIGKNIQY
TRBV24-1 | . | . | ATSEDPNSPLH
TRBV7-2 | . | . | ASSPSGQFNTEAF
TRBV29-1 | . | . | SVGYAGLNTGELF
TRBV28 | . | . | ASTRAGGGETQY
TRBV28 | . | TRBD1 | ASSTWHRGQETQY
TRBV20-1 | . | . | SALPRDEQF
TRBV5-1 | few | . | ASRPGGDDGYT